Following are 12 T cell receptor beta chains from one sample sequenced in a study of T cell responses to AZD1222 COVID-19 vaccine (dated by TCRdb to the early 2020s). The library relied on the immunoSEQ multiplex PCR assay. Entries here come from immuneACCESS through TCRdb and include only in-frame sequences with V and J called. Some clones fail to appear in such tables; in the studies checked, an unresolved V gene covers under half of the shortfall, and the cause of the remainder is unknown. Present in this sample are about 120,000 clones, approximately 89% of which were seen just once. The biggest ten clones account for about 5.6% of the sample. Reading the label with the study, this specimen's time point is: baseline before first vaccination. The sample here was peripheral blood, taken on day 0 of AZD1222 vaccination. The receptors were sampled from an adult in good health.

The chain recombines TRBV18 with TRBJ1-2; D is uncertain. Trimming took off 3 bases at V and 6 bases at J, with 14 bases between the two ends. This CDR3 has 14 residues. Germline V gene lookup returns CDR1 KGHSH and CDR2 LQKENI. The CDR3 loop reads CASSPSDGSNGYTF. The DNA for the CDR3 is TGTGCCAGCTCACCTTCGGACGGATCAAATGGCTACACCTTC. The whole variable domain, filled in from reference TRBV18 and TRBJ1-2, reads NAGVMQNPRHLVRRRGQEARLRCSPMKGHSHVYWYRQLPEEGLKFMVYLQKENIIDESGMPKERFSAEFPKEGPSILRIQQVVRGDSAAYFCASSPSDGSNGYTFGSGTRLTVV.

About this clone itself: Other DNA sequences of this sample code for an identical CDR3. V is TRBV5-1 and J is TRBJ1-2; no firm D call. The germline CDR1 and CDR2 sequences are SGHRS and YFSETQ. The length of the CDR3 is 14 residues. Trimming stripped 1 base from V and 0 bases from J, with 7 bases between. In nucleotides, the CDR3 is TGCGCCAGCAGCTTGCTGGATGCTAACTATGGCTACACCTTC. This codes for CASSLLDANYGYTF.

This clone was counted at least ten times. The V gene is TRBV6-5, the J gene TRBJ1-1, with 11 bases identical to TRBD1. CDR1 is MNHEY, CDR2 SVGAGI, per germline. Trimming removed 7 bases from V and 4 bases from J; junction bases left unmatched: 8. The CDR3 loop spans 15 amino acids. The CDR3 sequence is CASNIGTGGVTEAFF. CDR3 coding DNA: TGTGCCAGCAACATAGGGACAGGGGGGGTCACTGAAGCTTTCTTT.

V usage is TRBV29-1 and J usage is TRBJ2-7; D not resolved. The length of the CDR3 is 13 residues. The V end was cut by 0 bases, the J end by 1 base, with 7 bases between. CDR1 is SQVTM, CDR2 ANQGSEA, per germline. The CDR3 nucleotides are TGCAGCGTTGAAGATCCCCATTCCTACGAGCAGTACTTC. It codes for CSVEDPHSYEQYF.

On this clone itself: Other DNA sequences of this sample code for an identical CDR3. The CDR3 protein is CASSALGATGELFF. CDR3 DNA: TGTGCCAGCAGTGCCCTGGGGGCCACCGGGGAGCTGTTTTTT. V is TRBV28 and J is TRBJ2-2; D perhaps matches TRBD1 (6 bases). The germline V gene has CDR1 MDHEN and CDR2 SYDVKM. The V end was cut by 5 bases, the J end by 4 bases, with 11 bases between. The CDR3 runs to 14 residues.

This chain links TRBV4-3 with TRBJ2-3; 8 nucleotides agree with TRBD2. V was pared by 1 base and J by 2 bases, with 8 bases of the junction left unmatched. Germline V gene sequence: CDR1 LGHNA, CDR2 YSLEER. The CDR3 extends over 17 amino acids. The CDR3 reads CASSQVAGGGHTDTQYF. In nucleotides, the CDR3 is TGCGCCAGCAGCCAAGTGGCGGGCGGGGGGCACACAGATACGCAGTATTTT.

The chain links TRBV19 to TRBJ1-5, with D maybe TRBD1 (5 bases). The length of the CDR3 is 14 residues. Per the germline V gene, CDR1 is LNHDA and CDR2 is SQIVND (reference sequence). Trimming shortened V by 6 bases and J by 9 bases, and 18 bases separated the two germline ends. This CDR3 reads CASRPLMGGSPQHF. CDR3 bases: TGTGCCAGTAGGCCCCTCATGGGGGGTTCGCCCCAGCATTTT.

J is TRBJ1-5 and V is TRBV6-1; TRBD1 matches at 7 bases. This CDR3 is 17 amino acids long. Looked up from germline, CDR1 is MNHNS and CDR2 is SASEGT. With V trimmed by 3 bases and J by 6 bases, 14 bases remained unmatched. The CDR3 protein is CASSDPSGQTRGQPQHF. DNA for the CDR3: TGTGCCAGCAGTGACCCCTCGGGACAGACCCGCGGTCAGCCCCAGCATTTT.

V usage is TRBV12-5 and J usage is TRBJ1-1; 7 bases are shared with TRBD1. Losses at the gene ends were 7 bases for V and 4 bases for J; bases not matched to a gene: 9. This CDR3 spans 14 amino acids. CDR1 is LGHNT and CDR2 is FRNRAP in the germline V gene. The CDR3 DNA sequence: TGTGCTAGTGCCCGGAGTCCAGGGGGCACTGAAGCTTTCTTT. Residues: CASARSPGGTEAFF.

This sequence joins TRBV13 and TRBJ2-5; D remains unclear. V lost 6 bases and J 1 base, leaving 12 bases between the germline ends. The CDR3 is 14 residues long. CDR1 PRHDT and CDR2 FYEKMQ come from the germline V gene (reference sequence). CDR3 region: CASSRGRTQETQYF. The CDR3 nucleotides read TGTGCCAGCAGTCGCGGACGGACCCAAGAGACCCAGTACTTC.

The chain links TRBV3-1 (or the pseudogene TRBV3-2) to TRBJ2-3; no reliable D call. This CDR3 spans 12 amino acids. Germline V gene lookup returns CDR1 LGHDT and CDR2 YNNKEL (reference sequence). Deletions cut 5 bases from V and 0 bases from J, with 3 bases between. The CDR3 DNA reads as TGTGCCAGCAGCAGGAGCACAGATACGCAGTATTTT. Its protein is CASSRSTDTQYF.

The chain has TRBV15 and TRBJ2-1; TRBD2 might be the D (6 bases). Germline V gives CDR1 LNHNV, CDR2 YYDKDF (reference sequence). The V end was cut by 5 bases, the J end by 12 bases, with 23 bases between. This CDR3 contains 15 residues. DNA for the CDR3: TGTGCCACCAGCCTCCCGGGAGAGGGGCTAAAGCGGCAGTTCTTC. Amino acid sequence: CATSLPGEGLKRQFF.